This entry is about one T cell receptor (beta chain). Time point of the sample: baseline pretreatment blood. Treatment specified: 15 Gy SBRT to primary tumor, nephrectomy 4 weeks later. This renal cell carcinoma was of the clear cell type. V was pared by 4 bases and J by 6 bases, with 14 bases between. Per germline, CDR1 SGHRS and CDR2 YFSETQ. The CDR3 spans 13 residues. The table came from immunoSEQ multiplex PCR; TCRdb's copy has only in-frame clones and leaves some out. The data hold approximately 100,000 clones, with 65% to 90% observed a single time. This sample was taken from a study of radiation and T cells in renal cell carcinoma. Study at large: Nephrectomy followed 15 Gy stereotactic body radiation by 4 weeks.

The chain combines TRBV5-1 with TRBJ2-7; D might be TRBD1 (6 bases). This TCR derives from a man aged 50 to 60 with renal cell carcinoma. Sequenced here: blood, sampled from a patient whose treatment included radiotherapy and nephrectomy. This CDR3 is CASSGQQGGEQYF. The CDR3 DNA follows: TGCGCCAGCAGCGGACAACAGGGTGGCGAGCAGTACTTC.